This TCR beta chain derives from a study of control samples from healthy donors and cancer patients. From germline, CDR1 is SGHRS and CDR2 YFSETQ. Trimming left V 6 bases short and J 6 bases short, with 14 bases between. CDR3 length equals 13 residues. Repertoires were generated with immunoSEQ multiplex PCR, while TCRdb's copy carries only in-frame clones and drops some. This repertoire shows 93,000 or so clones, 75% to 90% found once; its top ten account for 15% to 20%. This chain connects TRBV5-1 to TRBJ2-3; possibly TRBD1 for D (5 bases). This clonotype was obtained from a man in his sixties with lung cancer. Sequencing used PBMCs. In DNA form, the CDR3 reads TGCGCCAGCAAGTTCTCTCCAGGGGATACGCAGTATTTT. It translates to CASKFSPGDTQYF.